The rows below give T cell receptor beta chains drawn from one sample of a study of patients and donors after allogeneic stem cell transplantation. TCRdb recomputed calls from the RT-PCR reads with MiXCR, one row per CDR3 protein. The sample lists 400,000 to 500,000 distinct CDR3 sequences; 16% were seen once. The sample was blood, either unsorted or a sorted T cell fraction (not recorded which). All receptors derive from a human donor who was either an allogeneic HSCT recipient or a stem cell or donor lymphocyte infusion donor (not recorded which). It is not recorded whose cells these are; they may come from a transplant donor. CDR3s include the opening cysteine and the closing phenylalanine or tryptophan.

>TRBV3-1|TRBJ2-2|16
CASSQDGGANTGELFF
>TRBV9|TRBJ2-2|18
CASSLNLRGGSDTGELFF
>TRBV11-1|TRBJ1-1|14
CASSLGRRDTEAFF
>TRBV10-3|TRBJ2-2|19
CAISDPGTSGSLNTGELFF
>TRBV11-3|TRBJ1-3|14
CASSARDRGNTIYF
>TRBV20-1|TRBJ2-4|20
CSATPVGLAGVGFPKNIQYF
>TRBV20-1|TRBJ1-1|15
CSARVGGSKGTEAFF
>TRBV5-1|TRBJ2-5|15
CASSLLGVALQTQYF
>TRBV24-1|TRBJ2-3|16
CATSAPGQGAPDTQYF
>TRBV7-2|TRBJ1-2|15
CASSPRTGLVDGYTF
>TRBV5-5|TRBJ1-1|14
CASSLAWTNTEAFF
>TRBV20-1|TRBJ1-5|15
CSARRQVNSNQPQHF
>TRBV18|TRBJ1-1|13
CASSRGQDTEAFF
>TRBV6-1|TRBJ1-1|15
CASRTRAAMNTEAFF
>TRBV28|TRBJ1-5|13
CASSLWGNQPQHF
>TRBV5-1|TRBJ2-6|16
CASRSDSPSGANVLTF
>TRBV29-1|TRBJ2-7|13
CSAEGDRGDEQYF
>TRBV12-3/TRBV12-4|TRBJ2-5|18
CASSSGTSGRATQETQYF
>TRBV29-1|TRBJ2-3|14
CSVVTSGRTDTQYF
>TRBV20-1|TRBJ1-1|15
CSAARPGEGGTEAFF
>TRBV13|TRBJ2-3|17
CASSLRHGALNTDTQYF
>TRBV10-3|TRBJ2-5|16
CAISEGLAGVTETQYF
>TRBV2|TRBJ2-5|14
CASSTGLAWETQYF
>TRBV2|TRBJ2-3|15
CASRARTGSTDTQYF
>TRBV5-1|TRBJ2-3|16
CASSFGGTHSTDTQYF
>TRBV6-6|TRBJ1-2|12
CASEEGYYGYTF
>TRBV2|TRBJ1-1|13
CAGRTEKNTEAFF
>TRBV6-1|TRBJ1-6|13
CASSQTEGSPLHF
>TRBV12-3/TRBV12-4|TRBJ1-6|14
CASRGDSYNSPLHF
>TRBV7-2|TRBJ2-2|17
CASSLGPQASGAGELFF
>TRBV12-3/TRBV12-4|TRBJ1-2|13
CASSLGEEYGYTF
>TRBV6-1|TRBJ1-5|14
CASMDGTSNQPQHF
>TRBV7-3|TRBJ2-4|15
CASSLTGAVKNIQYF
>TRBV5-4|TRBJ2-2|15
CASSLAPRRDGELFF
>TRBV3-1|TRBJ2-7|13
CASSHHSGREQYF
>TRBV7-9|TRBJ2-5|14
CASSLFGGEETQYF
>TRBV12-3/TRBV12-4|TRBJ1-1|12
CASSPINTEAFF
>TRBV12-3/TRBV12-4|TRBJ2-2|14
CASSWGGLTGELFF
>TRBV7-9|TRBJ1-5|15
CASSPPGSGNQPQHF
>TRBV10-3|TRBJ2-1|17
CAISEPSRRRGLNEQFF
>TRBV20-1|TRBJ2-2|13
CSARPRGAGELFF
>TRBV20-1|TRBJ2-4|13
CSASDRVKNIQYF
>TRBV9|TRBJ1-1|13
CASSVDGPSEAFF
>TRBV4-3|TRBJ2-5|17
CASSPWRVAGLQETQYF
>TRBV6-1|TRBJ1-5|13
CASRGQGPGPQHF
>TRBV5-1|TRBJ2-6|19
CASSWGTSGGYSGANVLTF
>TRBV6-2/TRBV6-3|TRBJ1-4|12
CASSPTFEKLFF
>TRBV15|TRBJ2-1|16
CATSRFSGTEYNEQFF
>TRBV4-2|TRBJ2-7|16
CASSQGAVAGAYEQYF
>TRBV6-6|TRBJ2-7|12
CASSYDRDEQYF
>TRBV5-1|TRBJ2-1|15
CASRVGLVVGNEQFF
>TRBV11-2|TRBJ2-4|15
CASSPRVKAKNIQYF
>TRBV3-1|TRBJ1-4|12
CASSDHSEKLFF
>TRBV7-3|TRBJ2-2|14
CASGYKHNTGELFF
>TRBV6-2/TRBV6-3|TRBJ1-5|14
CAFPGRGSNQPQHF
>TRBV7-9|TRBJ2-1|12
CASRDRYNEQFF
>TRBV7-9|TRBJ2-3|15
CASSPGTGDTDTQYF
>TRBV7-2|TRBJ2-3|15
CASSLAGRPTDTQYF
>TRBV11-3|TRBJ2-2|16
CASSPRRRGHTGELFF